Shown below are 2 T cell receptor beta chains from a single sample sequenced in a study of identical twins. Each CDR3 protein is one row after TCRdb ran MiXCR on the 5' RACE reads. The table includes around 340,000 distinct CDR3 sequences, over 9% detected once. A further study also used this sample, focusing on yellow fever vaccine responses in identical twins.

The sequenced sample was CD8+ T cells sorted from blood. These receptors all stem from a woman aged 18-29 years in good health.

This clonotype was counted only a few times. The chain has TRBV29-1 and TRBJ2-2; 8 bases are a match to TRBD2. The CDR3 consists of 16 residues. The V and J ends lost 2 bases and 1 base, in that order; junction bases with no gene match: 6. The germline V gene encodes CDR1 SQVTM and CDR2 ANQGSEA. This chain's CDR3 is CSVERRTSLNTGELFF. In DNA form, the CDR3 reads TGCAGCGTTGAACGCCGGACTAGCTTGAACACCGGGGAGCTGTTTTTT.

This clonotype appeared a single time. The rearrangement links TRBV7-8 to TRBJ2-1; D is undetermined. Germline V gene sequence: CDR1 SGHVS, CDR2 FQNEAQ. V was pared by 0 bases and J by 6 bases, with 6 bases between. CDR3 length: 13 residues. The CDR3 region has the DNA TGTGCCAGCAGCTTAGCGCCAACCAATGAGCAGTTCTTC. Translating gives CASSLAPTNEQFF.